Described below is a single TCR beta chain sequence and its context. What antigen it recognizes has not been identified. No much larger clonotype is one base removed from it; base qualities were not supplied. The sample originates from a study of control samples from healthy donors and cancer patients (dated by TCRdb to 2020 to 2022). Receptor libraries were prepared by the immunoSEQ multiplex PCR assay. In TCRdb, the immuneACCESS table is reduced to in-frame sequences with V and J assigned. These tables do not hold every clone; where another copy was compared, an unresolved V gene accounts for under half, and the others remain unexplained. The sample has approximately 88,000 clones on record, approximately 90% of them singletons. The top ten constitute over 0.85% of the sample. The CDR3 sequence holds 14 residues, the cysteine and phenylalanine included. Just the 42-base CDR3 DNA is kept, in frame starting at base 1. CDR1 and CDR2 are drawn from the germline V gene: WSHSY, SAAADI. At the junction V is shortened by 4 bases and J by 4 bases, with 13 bases in between.

The chain is encoded by TRBV10-2 joined to TRBJ2-5, and the D gene may be TRBD2, 6 bases matching. The sequenced sample consisted of blood. The origin of this receptor is a woman aged 25-40 years in good health. The nucleotide sequence reads as follows: TGCGCCAGCAGTGCGCGGGGCCCACGAGAGACCCAGTACTTC. This translates into CASSARGPRETQYF.